This T cell receptor beta chain stems from a study of blood T cell repertoires in COVID-19. Turning to the study itself: Samples taken during acute and convalescent COVID-19 were collected in the United States, Italy and Spain.

For this clone: Other nucleotide sequences in the sample specify the same CDR3.

Assay used: immunoSEQ multiplex PCR; TCRdb lists only in-frame clones, some missing. The repertoire has about 530,000 clones, 85% to 90% of them found once; the top ten carry 7.5% to 9.5%. Germline CDR1 reads SGHRS; CDR2 reads YFSETQ. Trimming cost V 1 base and J 6 bases, with 4 bases left between them. CDR3 size: 12 residues. The sequenced sample was peripheral blood. The rearrangement uses TRBV5-1 and TRBJ2-2; no definite D call. The source is a woman between 45 and 60 years old with COVID-19, enrolled during active disease. This chain's CDR3 is CASSLTAGELFF. In DNA form, the CDR3 reads TGCGCCAGCAGCTTGACGGCCGGGGAGCTGTTTTTT.